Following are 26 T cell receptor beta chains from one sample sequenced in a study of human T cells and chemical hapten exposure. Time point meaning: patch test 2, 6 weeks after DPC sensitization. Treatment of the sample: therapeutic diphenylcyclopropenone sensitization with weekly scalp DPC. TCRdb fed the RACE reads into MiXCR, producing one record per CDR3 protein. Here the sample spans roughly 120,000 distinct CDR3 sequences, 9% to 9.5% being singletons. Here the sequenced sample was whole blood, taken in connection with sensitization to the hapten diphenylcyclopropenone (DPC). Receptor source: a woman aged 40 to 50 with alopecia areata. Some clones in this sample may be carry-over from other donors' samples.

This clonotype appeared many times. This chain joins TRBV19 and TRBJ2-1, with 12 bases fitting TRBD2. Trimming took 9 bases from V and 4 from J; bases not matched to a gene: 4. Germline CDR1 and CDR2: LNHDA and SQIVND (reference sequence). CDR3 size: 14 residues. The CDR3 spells CASQLAGGYNEQFF. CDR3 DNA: TGTGCCAGCCAACTAGCGGGGGGTTACAATGAGCAGTTCTTC.

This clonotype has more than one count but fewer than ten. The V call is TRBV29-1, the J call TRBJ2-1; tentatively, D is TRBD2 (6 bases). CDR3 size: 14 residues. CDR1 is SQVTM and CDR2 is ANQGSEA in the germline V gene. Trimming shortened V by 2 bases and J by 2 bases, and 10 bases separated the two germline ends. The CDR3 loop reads CSVESPGAYNEQFF. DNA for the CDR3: TGCAGCGTTGAAAGCCCGGGGGCCTACAATGAGCAGTTCTTC.

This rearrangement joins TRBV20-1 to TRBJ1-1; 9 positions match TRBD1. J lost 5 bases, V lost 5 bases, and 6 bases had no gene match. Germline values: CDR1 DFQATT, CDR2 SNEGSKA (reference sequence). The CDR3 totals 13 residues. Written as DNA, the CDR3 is TGCAGTGCTTTCCGGGACAGGGAGACTGAAGCTTTCTTT. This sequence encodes CSAFRDRETEAFF.

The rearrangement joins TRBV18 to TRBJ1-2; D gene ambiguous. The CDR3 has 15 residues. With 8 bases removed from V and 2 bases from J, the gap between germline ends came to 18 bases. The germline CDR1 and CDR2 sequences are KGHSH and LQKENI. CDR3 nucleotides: TGTGCCAGCCAGGAGAAGTCAGGAACCAACTATGGCTACACCTTC. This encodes CASQEKSGTNYGYTF.

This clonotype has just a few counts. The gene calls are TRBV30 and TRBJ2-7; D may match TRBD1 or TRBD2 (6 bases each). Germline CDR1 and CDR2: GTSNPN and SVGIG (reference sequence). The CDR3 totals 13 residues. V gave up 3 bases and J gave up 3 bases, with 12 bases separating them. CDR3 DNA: TGTGCCTGGAGGAGGAGGGGGAACTACGAGCAGTACTTC. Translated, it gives CAWRRRGNYEQYF.

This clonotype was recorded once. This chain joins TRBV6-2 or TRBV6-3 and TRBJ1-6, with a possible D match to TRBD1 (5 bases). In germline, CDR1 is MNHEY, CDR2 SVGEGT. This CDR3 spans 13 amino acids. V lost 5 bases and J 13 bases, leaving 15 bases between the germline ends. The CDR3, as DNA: TGTGCCAGCAGTGCCCAGCGAGGGACCCCCCTCCACTTT. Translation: CASSAQRGTPLHF.

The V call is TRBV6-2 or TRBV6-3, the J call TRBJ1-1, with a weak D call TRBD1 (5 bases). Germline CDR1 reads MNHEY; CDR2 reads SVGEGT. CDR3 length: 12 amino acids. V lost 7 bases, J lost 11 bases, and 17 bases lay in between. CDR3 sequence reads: CASTEGPERAFF. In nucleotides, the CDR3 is TGTGCCAGCACCGAGGGGCCGGAAAGGGCTTTCTTT.

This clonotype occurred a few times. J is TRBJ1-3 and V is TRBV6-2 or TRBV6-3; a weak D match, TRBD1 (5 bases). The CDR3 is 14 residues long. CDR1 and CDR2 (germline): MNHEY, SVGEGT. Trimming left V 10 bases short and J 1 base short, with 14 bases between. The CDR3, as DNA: TGTGCCACCGTAGGGGAGACATCTGGAAACACCATATATTTT. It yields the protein CATVGETSGNTIYF.

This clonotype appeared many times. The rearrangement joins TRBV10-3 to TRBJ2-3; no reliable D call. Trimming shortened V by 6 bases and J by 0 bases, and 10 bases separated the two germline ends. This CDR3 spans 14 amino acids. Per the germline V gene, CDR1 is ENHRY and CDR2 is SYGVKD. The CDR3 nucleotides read TGTGCCATCAGACTGGGGTCGAGCACAGATACGCAGTATTTT. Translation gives CAIRLGSSTDTQYF.

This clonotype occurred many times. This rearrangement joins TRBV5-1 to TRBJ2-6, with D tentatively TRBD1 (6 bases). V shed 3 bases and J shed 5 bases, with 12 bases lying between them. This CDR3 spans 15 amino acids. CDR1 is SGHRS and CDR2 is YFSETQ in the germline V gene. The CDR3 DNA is TGCGCCAGCAGCTCCCGGACAGAGAGGGCCAACGTCCTGACTTTC. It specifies CASSSRTERANVLTF.

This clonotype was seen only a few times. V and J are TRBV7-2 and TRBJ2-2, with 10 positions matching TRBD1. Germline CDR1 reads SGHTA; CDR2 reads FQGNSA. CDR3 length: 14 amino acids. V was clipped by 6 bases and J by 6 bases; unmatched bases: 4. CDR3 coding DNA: TGTGCCAGCAGATATGGGACAGGGGCCGGGGAGCTGTTTTTT. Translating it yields CASRYGTGAGELFF. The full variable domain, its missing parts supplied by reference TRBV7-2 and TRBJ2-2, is GAGVSQSPSNKVTEKGKDVELRCDPISGHTALYWYRQSLGQGLEFLIYFQGNSAPDKSGLPSDRFSAERTGGSVSTLTIQRTQQEDSAVYLCASRYGTGAGELFFGEGSRLTVL.

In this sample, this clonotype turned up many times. The CDR3 region is CASSLAEDTQYF. The CDR3 DNA reads as TGTGCCAGCAGCTTAGCCGAGGATACGCAGTATTTT. This sequence joins TRBV11-2 and TRBJ2-3; D is unclear. V lost 1 base to trimming and J lost 6 bases, with 5 bases between them. This CDR3 is 12 amino acids long. Per the germline V gene, CDR1 is SGHAT and CDR2 is FQNNGV.

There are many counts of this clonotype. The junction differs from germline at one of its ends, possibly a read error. For the CDR3, the DNA is TGTGCCAGCAGCTTTCAGCTGCATGAAGAACTGTTTTTT. This gives the protein CASSFQLHEELFF. This chain uses TRBV7-2 with TRBJ1-4; no clear D gene. The CDR3 runs 13 residues. Germline V lookup: CDR1 SGHTA, CDR2 FQGNSA.

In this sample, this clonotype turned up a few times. The CDR3 DNA sequence: TGTGCCAGCAGTCCCCGGACAGGGGGCGACGAGCAGTACTTC. Protein: CASSPRTGGDEQYF. V and J are TRBV6-5 and TRBJ2-7; TRBD1 matches 11 bases. The V and J ends lost 5 bases and 5 bases, in that order; junction bases with no gene match: 5. This CDR3 has 14 amino acids. The V gene's germline CDR1 is MNHEY and CDR2 SVGAGI.

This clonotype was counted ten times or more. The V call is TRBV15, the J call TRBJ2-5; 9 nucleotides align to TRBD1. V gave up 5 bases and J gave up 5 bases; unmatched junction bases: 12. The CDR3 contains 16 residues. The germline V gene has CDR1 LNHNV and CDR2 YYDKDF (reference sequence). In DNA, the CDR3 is TGTGCCACCAGCCGACGTACGGGACAGGGATTGGAGACCCAGTACTTC. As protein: CATSRRTGQGLETQYF. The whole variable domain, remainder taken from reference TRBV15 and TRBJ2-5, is DAMVIQNPRYQVTQFGKPVTLSCSQTLNHNVMYWYQQKSSQAPKLLFHYYDKDFNNEADTPDNFQSRRPNTSFCFLDIRSPGLGDTAMYLCATSRRTGQGLETQYFGPGTRLLVL.

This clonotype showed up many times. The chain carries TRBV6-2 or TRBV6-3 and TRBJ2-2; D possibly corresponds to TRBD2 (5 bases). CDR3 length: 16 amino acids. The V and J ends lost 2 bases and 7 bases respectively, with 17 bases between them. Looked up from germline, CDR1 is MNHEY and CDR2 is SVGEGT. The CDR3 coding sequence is TGTGCCAGCAGTTACGATGCGAGGACTCTGGGCGGGGAGCTGTTTTTT. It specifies CASSYDARTLGGELFF.

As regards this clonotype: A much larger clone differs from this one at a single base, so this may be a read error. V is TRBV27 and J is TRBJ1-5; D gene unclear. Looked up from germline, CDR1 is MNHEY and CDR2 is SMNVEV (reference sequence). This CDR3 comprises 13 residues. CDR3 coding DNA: TGTGCCAGCAGTTGGGGATCTCATCACCCCCAGCATTTT. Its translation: CASSWGSHHPQHF.

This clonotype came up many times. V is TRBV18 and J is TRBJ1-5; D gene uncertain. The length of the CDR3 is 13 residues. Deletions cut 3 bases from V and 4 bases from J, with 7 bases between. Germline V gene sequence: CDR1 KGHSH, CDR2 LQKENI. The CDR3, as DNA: TGTGCCAGCTCACCCGGGCGTAATCAGCCCCAGCATTTT. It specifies CASSPGRNQPQHF.

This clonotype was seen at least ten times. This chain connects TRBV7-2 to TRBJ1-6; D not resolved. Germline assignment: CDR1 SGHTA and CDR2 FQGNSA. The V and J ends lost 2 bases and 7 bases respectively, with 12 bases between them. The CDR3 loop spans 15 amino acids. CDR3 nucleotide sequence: TGTGCCAGCAGCTTAATGGTCGGAGCGAATTCACCCCTCCACTTT. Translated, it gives CASSLMVGANSPLHF.

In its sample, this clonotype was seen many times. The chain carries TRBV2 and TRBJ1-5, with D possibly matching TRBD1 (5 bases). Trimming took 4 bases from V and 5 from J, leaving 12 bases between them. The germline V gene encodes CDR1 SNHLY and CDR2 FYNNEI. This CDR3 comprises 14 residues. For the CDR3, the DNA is TGTGCCAGCAGTGCCTCAGGGCTGGATCAGCCCCAGCATTTT. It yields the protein CASSASGLDQPQHF. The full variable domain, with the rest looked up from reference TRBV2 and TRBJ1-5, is EPEVTQTPSHQVTQMGQEVILRCVPISNHLYFYWYRQILGQKVEFLVSFYNNEISEKSEIFDDQFSVERPDGSNFTLKIRSTKLEDSAMYFCASSASGLDQPQHFGDGTRLSIL.

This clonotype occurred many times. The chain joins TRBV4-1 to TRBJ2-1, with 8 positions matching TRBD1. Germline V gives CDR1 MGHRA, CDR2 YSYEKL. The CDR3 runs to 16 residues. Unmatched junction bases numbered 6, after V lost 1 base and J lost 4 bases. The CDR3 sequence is CASSQAGTGHYNEQFF. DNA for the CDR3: TGCGCCAGCAGCCAAGCGGGGACAGGACATTACAATGAGCAGTTCTTC.

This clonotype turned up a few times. CDR3: CSALLTRDTQYF. CDR3 coding DNA: TGCAGTGCCCTTTTAACTAGGGATACGCAGTATTTT. The V gene is TRBV20-1, the J gene TRBJ2-3; D may be TRBD2 (5 bases). Germline V gene data show CDR1 as DFQATT and CDR2 as SNEGSKA (reference sequence). The CDR3 sequence is 12 residues long. V was cut by 6 bases and J by 6 bases, with 13 bases left in between.

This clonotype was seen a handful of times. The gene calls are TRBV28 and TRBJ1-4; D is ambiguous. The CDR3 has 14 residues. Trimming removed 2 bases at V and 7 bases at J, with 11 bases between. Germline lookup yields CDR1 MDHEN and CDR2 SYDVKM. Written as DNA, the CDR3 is TGTGCCAGCAGTTTAACCGGGGATGGTGAAAAACTGTTTTTT. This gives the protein CASSLTGDGEKLFF.

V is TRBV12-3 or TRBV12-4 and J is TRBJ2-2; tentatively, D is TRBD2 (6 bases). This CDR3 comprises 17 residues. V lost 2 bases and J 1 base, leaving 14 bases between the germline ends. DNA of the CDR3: TGTGCCAGCAGTTTATCTTCCGGACTACTGAACACCGGGGAGCTGTTTTTT. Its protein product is CASSLSSGLLNTGELFF.

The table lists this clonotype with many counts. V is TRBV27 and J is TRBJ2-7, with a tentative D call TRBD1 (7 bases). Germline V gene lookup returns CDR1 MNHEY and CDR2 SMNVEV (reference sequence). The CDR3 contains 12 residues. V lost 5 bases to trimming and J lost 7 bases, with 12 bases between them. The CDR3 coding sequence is TGTGCCAGCAGTGACAGGGCGGGAGAGCAGTACTTC. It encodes CASSDRAGEQYF.

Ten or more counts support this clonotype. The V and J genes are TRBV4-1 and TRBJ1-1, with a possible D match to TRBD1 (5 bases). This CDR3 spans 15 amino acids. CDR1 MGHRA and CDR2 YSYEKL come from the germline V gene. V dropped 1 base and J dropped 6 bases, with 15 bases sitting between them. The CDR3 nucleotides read TGCGCCAGCAGCCAAGGTTTTCAGGGTTTGCCTGAAGCTTTCTTT. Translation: CASSQGFQGLPEAFF.